Following are 18 T cell receptor beta chains from one sample sequenced in a study of shared clonotypes between healthy human individuals. Data came from immunoSEQ multiplex PCR; TCRdb stores just in-frame clones and leaves some out. The table has about 1.5 million clones, around 98% seen once. Specimen: naive CD4+ T cells sorted from blood. The subset here: CD45RA+ positively selected. Every receptor here comes from a man under 40 in good health.

This chain joins TRBV10-3 and TRBJ2-5, with D possibly matching TRBD1 (5 bases). The CDR3 length is 14 residues. The V end was cut by 2 bases, the J end by 2 bases, with 9 bases between. Germline values: CDR1 ENHRY, CDR2 SYGVKD. CDR3 loop: CAISEPRQQETQYF. The CDR3 region has the DNA TGTGCCATCAGTGAGCCCCGACAGCAAGAGACCCAGTACTTC.

The chain has TRBV11-2 and TRBJ2-7; 9 positions agree with TRBD2. The CDR3 is 15 amino acids. Trimming removed 5 bases from V and 1 base from J; junction bases left unmatched: 6. In germline, CDR1 is SGHAT, CDR2 FQNNGV. The CDR3 spells CASSLRLADSYEQYF. CDR3 DNA sequence: TGTGCCAGCAGCCTCAGACTAGCGGATTCCTACGAGCAGTACTTC. The whole variable domain, remainder taken from reference TRBV11-2 and TRBJ2-7, is EAGVAQSPRYKIIEKRQSVAFWCNPISGHATLYWYQQILGQGPKLLIQFQNNGVVDDSQLPKDRFSAERLKGVDSTLKIQPAKLEDSAVYLCASSLRLADSYEQYFGPGTRLTVT.

The rearrangement joins TRBV5-1 to TRBJ2-5, with unresolved D. The CDR3 loop spans 14 amino acids. Germline lookup yields CDR1 SGHRS and CDR2 YFSETQ. The V end lost 1 base, the J end lost 0 bases, and 7 bases lay between the germline ends. CDR3 nucleotide sequence: TGCGCCAGCAGCTTGTACGGGCACCAAGAGACCCAGTACTTC. Amino acid sequence: CASSLYGHQETQYF. Drawing the rest from reference TRBV5-1 and TRBJ2-5, the complete variable domain is KAGVTQTPRYLIKTRGQQVTLSCSPISGHRSVSWYQQTPGQGLQFLFEYFSETQRNKGNFPGRFSGRQFSNSRSEMNVSTLELGDSALYLCASSLYGHQETQYFGPGTRLLVL.

J is TRBJ1-6 and V is TRBV15; 7 nucleotides align to TRBD1. The junction had 10 bases not matched to a gene; V was cut back by 1 base and J by 10 bases. There are 16 residues in the CDR3. The germline CDR1 and CDR2 sequences are LNHNV and YYDKDF (reference sequence). The CDR3 is CATSRATGLARSPLHF. In DNA, the CDR3 is TGTGCCACCAGCAGAGCGACAGGGCTGGCGAGATCACCCCTCCACTTT.

Note on this clone: At the DNA level, this CDR3 is encoded by other sequences in the same sample as well. The rearrangement joins TRBV11-2 to TRBJ2-3; D is ambiguous. Deletions cut 0 bases from V and 6 bases from J, with 7 bases between. Per the germline V gene, CDR1 is SGHAT and CDR2 is FQNNGV. The CDR3 loop spans 13 amino acids. Here the CDR3 reads CASSLDRRDTQYF. Here the CDR3 DNA reads TGTGCCAGCAGCTTAGATCGGCGGGATACGCAGTATTTT.

The chain couples TRBV7-2 to TRBJ2-7; 9 nucleotides align to TRBD2. CDR1 is SGHTA and CDR2 is FQGNSA in the germline V gene. This CDR3 spans 17 amino acids. V shed 5 bases and J 0 bases; nucleotides not matched to a gene: 11. CDR3 nucleotides: TGTGCCAGCAGCCCCCCACCAAGCGGGGGGAGCTCCTACGAGCAGTACTTC. This gives the protein CASSPPPSGGSSYEQYF.

The V gene is TRBV4-1, the J gene TRBJ2-6; D possibly corresponds to TRBD1 (6 bases). The CDR3 runs 20 residues. V was clipped by 1 base and J by 1 base, with 20 bases between them. Looked up from germline, CDR1 is MGHRA and CDR2 is YSYEKL. CDR3 in amino acids: CASSQGKGQGRWSGANVLTF. CDR3 DNA: TGCGCCAGCAGCCAAGGGAAAGGCCAGGGGCGGTGGTCTGGGGCCAACGTCCTGACTTTC.

The chain uses TRBV2 and TRBJ2-7, with 9 positions matching TRBD2. The germline gives CDR1 SNHLY, CDR2 FYNNEI. This CDR3 spans 15 amino acids. V was clipped by 8 bases and J by 7 bases; unmatched bases: 15. CDR3 protein: CASQRVAGAIGEQYF. CDR3 in DNA: TGTGCCAGCCAGAGGGTAGCGGGAGCTATAGGAGAGCAGTACTTC.

The chain employs TRBV15 and TRBJ1-2, with 8 bases lining up with TRBD1. Per germline, CDR1 LNHNV and CDR2 YYDKDF (reference sequence). The CDR3 totals 19 residues. The V gene end was trimmed by 3 bases and the J gene end by 6 bases; junction bases not matched to a gene: 21. The CDR3 spells CATSRLVGQGRSPLDGYTF. The CDR3 region has the DNA TGTGCCACCAGCAGGCTAGTCGGACAGGGCCGGAGCCCGCTTGATGGCTACACCTTC.

The rearrangement joins TRBV30 to TRBJ2-5, with 7 nucleotides matching TRBD1. The CDR3 consists of 12 residues. Looked up from germline, CDR1 is GTSNPN and CDR2 is SVGIG (reference sequence). The V and J ends lost 6 bases and 3 bases, in that order; junction bases with no gene match: 4. CDR3 in amino acids: CACRQGKETQYF. The DNA of the CDR3 is TGTGCCTGTCGACAGGGAAAAGAGACCCAGTACTTC.

The chain has TRBV4-2 and TRBJ2-3, with D possibly called TRBD1 or TRBD2 (5 bases each). Germline V gene lookup returns CDR1 LGHNA and CDR2 YNFKEQ. Trimming cost V 4 bases and J 3 bases, with 20 bases left between them. This CDR3 comprises 17 residues. CDR3 amino acids: CASSPRGRGPVTDTQYF. CDR3 coding DNA: TGTGCCAGCAGCCCCCGGGGCCGAGGGCCGGTAACAGATACGCAGTATTTT.

V usage is TRBV25-1 and J usage is TRBJ2-1; D perhaps matches TRBD2 (6 bases). CDR3 length equals 14 residues. The germline V gene has CDR1 MGHDK and CDR2 SYGVNS. The V gene lost 4 bases and the J gene lost 5 bases, with 12 bases spanning the gap. The CDR3, as DNA: TGTGCCAGCAGTGCCCCGGGACTTCACAATGAGCAGTTCTTC. Translated: CASSAPGLHNEQFF.

The chain has TRBV6-5 and TRBJ2-7; 9 bases are shared with TRBD2. The germline V gene has CDR1 MNHEY and CDR2 SVGAGI. V lost 8 bases and J lost 6; bases outside the gene matches: 11. The CDR3 is 14 amino acids. Here the CDR3 DNA reads TGTGCCAGCTCCCCCTTAGCGGGAGCTAGCGAGCAGTACTTC. It encodes CASSPLAGASEQYF.

This clone has a single count. The chain joins TRBV9 to TRBJ2-7, with 10 bases aligning to TRBD2. Germline V CDR1 and CDR2: SGDLS, YYNGEE. V trimming: 0 bases; J trimming: 0 bases; junction bases outside the gene matches: 6. This CDR3 comprises 17 residues. For the CDR3, the DNA is TGTGCCAGCAGCGTAGGTGGGACTAGCGTGAGCTCCTACGAGCAGTACTTC. Its protein is CASSVGGTSVSSYEQYF.

The chain joins TRBV7-9 to TRBJ1-2, with D unclear. CDR1 and CDR2 from the germline V gene are SEHNR and FQNEAQ (reference sequence). The germline V and J ends were trimmed by 3 bases and 0 bases, with 8 bases remaining between them. The CDR3 spans 14 residues. CDR3 sequence: CASSFDGTNYGYTF. The CDR3 bases are TGTGCCAGCAGCTTCGACGGGACTAACTATGGCTACACCTTC. The full variable domain, in which reference TRBV7-9 and TRBJ1-2 provide the parts outside the CDR3, is DTGVSQNPRHKITKRGQNVTFRCDPISEHNRLYWYRQTLGQGPEFLTYFQNEAQLEKSRLLSDRFSAERPKGSFSTLEIQRTEQGDSAMYLCASSFDGTNYGYTFGSGTRLTVV.

The V call is TRBV11-2, the J call TRBJ1-2; no reliable D call. The germline V gene has CDR1 SGHAT and CDR2 FQNNGV. With 1 base removed from V and 7 bases from J, the gap between germline ends came to 19 bases. The CDR3 has 16 residues. Here the CDR3 reads CASSLVVGPLGSGYTF. The CDR3 coding sequence is TGTGCCAGCAGCTTAGTTGTAGGACCCCTCGGTAGTGGCTACACCTTC.

The CDR3 is CASSLLEGYTF. CDR3 nucleotide sequence: TGTGCCAGCAGTTTGCTTGAGGGCTACACCTTC. This rearrangement joins TRBV28 to TRBJ1-2, with no clear D. The germline V gene has CDR1 MDHEN and CDR2 SYDVKM. V was shortened by 3 bases and J by 8 bases, with 7 bases between the two germline ends. The CDR3 spans 11 residues.

Concerning this clone: Other DNA sequences within the sample encode an identical CDR3. The chain couples TRBV5-6 to TRBJ2-7; D call uncertain. The V and J ends lost 4 bases and 4 bases respectively, with 6 bases between them. The CDR3 totals 11 residues. Germline values: CDR1 SGHDT, CDR2 YYEEEE. CDR3 in amino acids: CASSLRYEQYF. The DNA for the CDR3 is TGTGCCAGCAGCCTCCGATACGAGCAGTACTTC.